The clone carrying this TCR beta chain has just one count. This record belongs to a study of cytomegalovirus exposure and HLA in healthy donors. The germline V and J ends were trimmed by 0 bases and 6 bases, with 11 bases remaining between them. CDR1 and CDR2 (germline): LGHNA, YSLEER. This CDR3 is built from 15 residues. The PCR employed 60 Vbeta primers together with 13 Jbeta primers. TCRdb's table, derived via immunoSEQ multiplex PCR, lists solely in-frame clones and lacks some. The sample has some 150,000 clones, about 80% seen once. The origin of this receptor is a man aged 25 to 40 in good health and CMV-seronegative. Sequenced material: PBMCs. V gene TRBV4-3 combines with J gene TRBJ2-2, with a possible D match to TRBD1 (6 bases). This CDR3 reads CASSQEDSPSGELFF. CDR3 DNA sequence: TGCGCCAGCAGCCAAGAGGACAGTCCATCCGGGGAGCTGTTTTTT.